The next 30 T cell receptor beta chains were all read from a single sample in a study of metastatic and nonmetastatic thyroid tumors (dated by TCRdb to the early 2020s). Before undergoing thyroid surgery, none of the patients had been given any kind of treatment. The library was made by PCR. TCRdb records Illumina HiSeq 4000 as the sequencer. The public reads were reanalyzed by TCRdb: fastp trimming at Q25, MiXCR alignment, in-frame beta chains only. The sample yields about 33,000 clones; approximately 15% were counted once. The leading ten clones occupy under 5% of the sample. The sample was blood. These receptors originate from a female donor with papillary thyroid cancer or a benign thyroid nodule (not recorded which). Some clones in this sample may be carry-over from other donors' samples.

In this sample, this clone turned up many times. This chain uses TRBV9 with TRBJ2-5, with D possibly called TRBD1 or TRBD2 (5 bases each). Germline CDR1 is SGDLS and CDR2 is YYNGEE. V lost 4 bases to trimming and J lost 4 bases, with 14 bases between them. This CDR3 has 14 residues. In nucleotides, the CDR3 is TGTGCCAGCAGCCCGCACGGGGCTCGAGAGACCCAGTACTTC. It encodes CASSPHGARETQYF. Filled out from reference TRBV9 and TRBJ2-5, the complete variable domain reads DSGVTQTPKHLITATGQRVTLRCSPRSGDLSVYWYQQSLDQGLQFLIQYYNGEERAKGNILERFSAQQFPDLHSELNLSSLELGDSALYFCASSPHGARETQYFGPGTRLLVL.

At least ten counts were recorded for this clone. J is TRBJ2-1 and V is TRBV5-4; D gene uncertain. Germline lookup yields CDR1 SGHNT and CDR2 YYREEE (reference sequence). This CDR3 has 13 amino acids. V shed 1 base and J shed 6 bases, with 8 bases lying between them. CDR3 protein: CASSLSLGNEQFF. CDR3 nucleotides: TGTGCCAGCAGCTTGAGCCTGGGCAATGAGCAGTTCTTC.

This clone occurred many times. This sequence joins TRBV29-1 and TRBJ1-1; D is unclear. The V end was cut by 6 bases, the J end by 5 bases, with 13 bases between. Germline CDR1 reads SQVTM; CDR2 reads ANQGSEA. The CDR3 extends over 12 amino acids. CDR3 in DNA: TGCAGCGTCCAGAGGCATAGGACTGAAGCTTTCTTT. It specifies CSVQRHRTEAFF.

At least ten counts were recorded for this clone. At the DNA level, this CDR3 is encoded by other sequences in the same sample as well. The chain carries TRBV28 and TRBJ2-3, with TRBD1 matching over 7 bases. The CDR3 extends over 18 amino acids. Per the germline V gene, CDR1 is MDHEN and CDR2 is SYDVKM. The trim removed 5 bases at V and 0 bases at J, leaving 14 bases unmatched. The DNA for the CDR3 is TGTGCCAGCAGTCAAAGACAGGGTCCTGACCTTAGCACAGATACGCAGTATTTT. Amino acids: CASSQRQGPDLSTDTQYF.

Comment on this clone: Germline is not matched at one junction end, which may reflect a read error. The chain couples TRBV7-8 to TRBJ2-7; D possibly corresponds to TRBD2 (5 bases). This CDR3 contains 12 residues. Germline CDR1 reads SGHVS; CDR2 reads FQNEAQ. The CDR3 DNA follows: TGTGCCAGCACCGAAGAGGGATACGGGCAGTACTTC. Encoded protein: CASTEEGYGQYF.

The chain combines TRBV20-1 with TRBJ2-5; 9 bases fit TRBD2. The length of the CDR3 is 16 residues. Germline CDR1 DFQATT, CDR2 SNEGSKA (reference sequence). Unmatched junction bases numbered 10, after V lost 0 bases and J lost 5 bases. DNA of the CDR3: TGCAGTGCTAGAGACGGGACTAGCTGGTGCATTGAGACCCAGTACTTC. It codes for CSARDGTSWCIETQYF.

This clone came up many times. At one boundary the junction diverges from the germline segment, which might be a read error. V gene TRBV28 combines with J gene TRBJ1-2, with unresolved D. Germline-derived CDR1 and CDR2 are MDHEN and SYDVKM. The CDR3 loop spans 13 amino acids. CDR3 protein: CASKERRVYDYTF. CDR3 DNA sequence: TGTGCCAGTAAAGAGCGGAGGGTGTATGACTACACCTTC.

The chain carries TRBV14 and TRBJ2-4; D is possibly TRBD1 (5 bases). The CDR3 extends over 14 amino acids. V dropped 4 bases and J dropped 8 bases, with 15 bases sitting between them. Germline assignment: CDR1 SGHDN and CDR2 FVKESK. In DNA form, the CDR3 reads TGTGCCAGCAGCCTATTGGCAGGGATGGACATTCAGTACTTC. This gives the protein CASSLLAGMDIQYF.

This clone turned up a few times. This chain joins TRBV28 and TRBJ2-7; D is perhaps TRBD1 (6 bases). CDR1 and CDR2 (germline): MDHEN, SYDVKM. CDR3 length: 15 amino acids. V gave up 11 bases and J gave up 2 bases, with 22 bases separating them. The CDR3 coding sequence is TGTGCCTGCACCCCCATGGTGGACAGACCCTACGAGCAGTACTTC. Its protein product is CACTPMVDRPYEQYF. Full variable domain (missing parts from reference TRBV28 and TRBJ2-7): DVKVTQSSRYLVKRTGEKVFLECVQDMDHENMFWYRQDPGLGLRLIYFSYDVKMKEKGDIPEGYSVSREKKERFSLILESASTNQTSMYLCACTPMVDRPYEQYFGPGTRLTVT.

This clone was picked up many times. This chain uses TRBV6-6 with TRBJ2-5, with D possibly being TRBD1 or TRBD2 (5 bases each). Germline V gene data show CDR1 as MNHNY and CDR2 as SVGAGI (reference sequence). V was pared by 2 bases and J by 10 bases, with 20 bases between. This CDR3 comprises 15 residues. CDR3 in amino acids: CASSYVTADPGSQYF. In DNA form, the CDR3 reads TGTGCCAGCAGTTACGTTACGGCCGATCCAGGGAGCCAGTACTTC.

With respect to this clone: Relative to the germline gene, one junction end is altered; a read error may explain this. The chain joins TRBV20-1 to TRBJ2-3; no definite D call. The CDR3 runs 13 residues. The germline gives CDR1 DFQATT, CDR2 SNEGSKA (reference sequence). The CDR3 coding sequence is TGCGGTGCCCGCTTCCCCGGTATAGATACGCAGTATTTT. It specifies CGARFPGIDTQYF.

Regarding this clone: Sequence at one end of the junction differs from germline and may be a read error. This chain links TRBV9 with TRBJ1-6, with D possibly matching TRBD1 (5 bases). CDR1 and CDR2 (germline): SGDLS, YYNGEE. CDR3 size: 16 residues. CDR3 nucleotide sequence: TGTGCCAGCAGCGTAGGTGCGACAGCGGGAAACTCACCCCTCAACTTT. Protein: CASSVGATAGNSPLNF.

In its sample, this clone was seen many times. This same CDR3 is encoded by further DNA sequences in the sample. The chain recombines TRBV28 with TRBJ2-7, with D perhaps matching TRBD1 (5 bases). V was cut by 7 bases and J by 1 base, with 11 bases left in between. Germline V lookup: CDR1 MDHEN, CDR2 SYDVKM. The CDR3 consists of 13 residues. The CDR3 DNA sequence: TGTGCCAGCATCCAGGGCCCTTCCTACGAGCAGTACTTC. Its translation is CASIQGPSYEQYF.

This clone came up many times. The chain recombines TRBV6-1 with TRBJ2-3, with TRBD1 as a possible D gene (5 bases). Germline loops: CDR1 MNHNS, CDR2 SASEGT. The CDR3 contains 12 residues. Deletions cut 6 bases from V and 5 bases from J, with 9 bases between. DNA for the CDR3: TGTGCCAGCAGCCCAGGACAAGATACGCAGTATTTT. It codes for CASSPGQDTQYF.

The chain links TRBV2 to TRBJ1-2; D remains ambiguous. Germline values: CDR1 SNHLY, CDR2 FYNNEI. V lost 4 bases and J 8 bases, leaving 14 bases between the germline ends. CDR3 size: 13 residues. This chain's CDR3 is CASSVVGWEGYTF. CDR3 nucleotide sequence: TGTGCCAGCAGTGTTGTGGGATGGGAGGGCTACACCTTC.

This clone was detected ten times or more. The genes are TRBV6-1 and TRBJ2-1; 10 bases are a match to TRBD1. V dropped 6 bases and J dropped 7; count of bases not matched to a gene: 6. The CDR3 sequence is 14 residues long. The germline gives CDR1 MNHNS, CDR2 SASEGT. CDR3: CASRTGGVGNEQFF. DNA of the CDR3: TGTGCCAGCAGGACAGGGGGCGTCGGAAATGAGCAGTTCTTC.

This clone was seen at least ten times. The chain is built from TRBV11-3 and TRBJ1-1, with TRBD1 identical over 9 bases. The CDR3 is made up of 14 amino acids. Germline V CDR1 and CDR2: SGHNT, YENEEA. V dropped 5 bases and J dropped 2; count of bases not matched to a gene: 3. CDR3 residues: CASSRDRENTEAFF. CDR3 DNA: TGTGCCAGCAGCCGGGACAGGGAAAACACTGAAGCTTTCTTT.

V gene TRBV3-1 combines with J gene TRBJ1-1; unclear D gene. The CDR3 totals 15 residues. The V gene lost 7 bases and the J gene lost 6 bases, with 21 bases spanning the gap. The V gene's germline CDR1 is LGHDT and CDR2 YNNKEL (reference sequence). CDR3 amino acids: CASIQQVSRAAEAFF. CDR3 nucleotides: TGTGCCAGCATCCAGCAAGTGTCCCGAGCTGCTGAAGCTTTCTTT. Together with reference TRBV3-1 and TRBJ1-1, the CDR3 gives the full variable domain: DTAVSQTPKYLVTQMGNDKSIKCEQNLGHDTMYWYKQDSKKFLKIMFSYNNKELIINETVPNRFSPKSPDKAHLNLHINSLELGDSAVYFCASIQQVSRAAEAFFGQGTRLTVV.

This chain uses TRBV19 with TRBJ1-3; 9 bases fit TRBD1. The CDR3 consists of 13 residues. V lost 7 bases, J lost 4 bases, and 2 bases stayed unmatched. Germline values: CDR1 LNHDA, CDR2 SQIVND (reference sequence). The CDR3 spells CASMGTGGNTIYF. Here the CDR3 DNA reads TGTGCCAGTATGGGGACAGGGGGAAACACCATATATTTT.

By its share, this clone is medium-sized. This sequence joins TRBV6-4 and TRBJ2-3; 10 bases are a match to TRBD2. J lost 4 bases, V lost 3 bases, and 1 base had no gene match. CDR3 length: 14 residues. Germline CDR1 and CDR2: MRHNA and SNTAGT. CDR3 sequence (DNA): TGTGCCAGCAGTGAAGCGGGGGGGTCAGATACGCAGTATTTT. It yields the protein CASSEAGGSDTQYF.

This clone has at least ten counts. The chain combines TRBV11-2 with TRBJ1-2, with D possibly being TRBD1 (5 bases). With 1 base removed from V and 7 bases from J, the gap between germline ends came to 10 bases. The CDR3 totals 13 residues. The germline CDR1 and CDR2 sequences are SGHAT and FQNNGV. The CDR3 spells CASSLGQDIGYTF. The DNA of the CDR3 is TGTGCCAGCAGCTTAGGGCAGGACATTGGCTACACCTTC.

Turning to this clone: A junction end diverges from the germline sequence, so it may reflect a read error. The chain uses TRBV28 and TRBJ2-3; a weak D match, TRBD2 (6 bases). Germline V gene data show CDR1 as MDHEN and CDR2 as SYDVKM. The CDR3 is made up of 17 amino acids. CDR3 sequence (DNA): TGTGCCAGCATCTCCGGGGAAGGCGGAGAGGGAGGAGATACTCAGTATTTT. As protein: CASISGEGGEGGDTQYF.

This clone was observed many times. The chain joins TRBV10-3 to TRBJ1-2, with 7 bases fitting TRBD1. The CDR3 is 13 amino acids. Germline-derived CDR1 and CDR2 are ENHRY and SYGVKD. V lost 8 bases, J lost 3 bases, and 6 bases stayed unmatched. In DNA form, the CDR3 reads TGTGCCATCGGAGGACAGGTCGACTATGGCTACACCTTC. Translated: CAIGGQVDYGYTF.

CDR3 loop: CASSGGLDEQYF. In nucleotides, the CDR3 is TGTGCCAGCAGTGGCGGTCTCGACGAGCAGTACTTC. V is TRBV27 and J is TRBJ2-7, with D hard to call. Germline V CDR1 and CDR2: MNHEY, SMNVEV (reference sequence). CDR3 size: 12 residues. Trimming removed 5 bases at V and 5 bases at J, with 10 bases between.

This clone showed up many times. The J gene is TRBJ2-7, the V gene TRBV4-2; 10 positions agree with TRBD1. The CDR3 has 15 residues. Trimming cost V 0 bases and J 5 bases; bases outside gene matches: 4. Per germline, CDR1 LGHNA and CDR2 YNFKEQ. CDR3 sequence: CASSQEGQGSHEQYF. The CDR3 DNA reads as TGTGCCAGCAGCCAAGAGGGACAGGGGAGCCACGAGCAGTACTTC.

Many counts were recorded for this clone. At one boundary the junction diverges from the germline segment, which might be a read error. This sequence joins TRBV6-1 and TRBJ2-7; 7 bases fit TRBD2. The CDR3 extends over 15 amino acids. CDR1 and CDR2 (germline): MNHNS, SASEGT. The CDR3 loop reads CTSSEESSGPYEQYF. Written as DNA, the CDR3 is TGTACCAGCAGTGAAGAGTCTAGCGGACCCTACGAGCAGTACTTC.

This clone appeared many times. V is TRBV5-6 and J is TRBJ2-3, with 8 bases lining up with TRBD1. CDR3 length: 15 amino acids. Germline lookup yields CDR1 SGHDT and CDR2 YYEEEE. Unmatched junction bases numbered 4, after V lost 4 bases and J lost 0 bases. The CDR3 spells CASSPQGGSTDTQYF. The CDR3 DNA reads as TGTGCCAGCAGCCCACAGGGGGGCAGCACAGATACGCAGTATTTT.

This clone was counted ten times or more. The chain uses TRBV10-1 and TRBJ2-1; 10 nucleotides line up with TRBD2. CDR1 is WNHNN and CDR2 is SYGVQD in the germline V gene (reference sequence). J was trimmed by 6 bases and V by 3 bases; bases with no gene match: 5. The length of the CDR3 is 15 residues. CDR3 in amino acids: CASSEASGGRNEQFF. The CDR3 DNA follows: TGCGCCAGCAGTGAAGCTAGCGGGGGACGCAATGAGCAGTTCTTC.

This clone was counted only a few times. The chain recombines TRBV28 with TRBJ2-1; D unresolved. Germline assignment: CDR1 MDHEN and CDR2 SYDVKM. V was shortened by 6 bases and J by 1 base, with 13 bases between the two germline ends. This CDR3 has 15 amino acids. The CDR3 loop reads CASSPRLLSYNEQFF. CDR3 bases: TGTGCCAGCAGCCCTCGGCTATTATCCTACAATGAGCAGTTCTTC.

This clone has just a few counts. The chain uses TRBV28 and TRBJ1-1; D is perhaps TRBD1 (5 bases). The germline V and J ends were trimmed by 4 bases and 3 bases, with 12 bases remaining between them. Germline V lookup: CDR1 MDHEN, CDR2 SYDVKM. The CDR3 has 14 residues. CDR3 nucleotide sequence: TGTGCCAGCAGTTACCGTGACAGATACACTGAAGCTTTCTTT. Amino acids: CASSYRDRYTEAFF.